Below are 29 T cell receptor beta chains sequenced from a single sample in a study of identical twins' blood T cells. Each CDR3 protein gets one entry after TCRdb re-called the 5' RACE reads with MiXCR. Among around 380,000 distinct CDR3 sequences listed, under 30% were seen once. Material: PBMCs. These receptors originate from a woman aged 18-49 years in good health.

This clonotype was detected ten times or more. The chain links TRBV12-3 or TRBV12-4 to TRBJ1-2; D possibly corresponds to TRBD1 (5 bases). The CDR3 runs 13 residues. V was shortened by 4 bases and J by 4 bases, with 10 bases between the two germline ends. The CDR3 loop is CASSYGASYGYTF. In DNA, the CDR3 is TGTGCCAGCAGTTATGGGGCTAGCTATGGCTACACCTTC.

This clonotype occurred many times. The rearrangement uses TRBV5-1 and TRBJ1-3; D possibly corresponds to TRBD1 (5 bases). Germline V gives CDR1 SGHRS, CDR2 YFSETQ. The V end was cut by 0 bases, the J end by 2 bases, with 9 bases between. This CDR3 comprises 15 residues. CDR3 sequence: CASSLDGAPGNTIYF. The CDR3 region has the DNA TGCGCCAGCAGCTTGGACGGGGCTCCTGGAAACACCATATATTTT.

This clonotype showed up just a few times. CDR3 sequence reads: CASRNTGSGNTIYF. DNA for the CDR3: TGTGCCAGTAGGAACACGGGCTCTGGAAACACCATATATTTT. J is TRBJ1-3 and V is TRBV19; the D is unclear. The V end was cut by 6 bases, the J end by 0 bases, with 9 bases between. This CDR3 has 14 amino acids. Germline CDR1 and CDR2: LNHDA and SQIVND (reference sequence). The full variable domain, completed using reference TRBV19 and TRBJ1-3, is DGGITQSPKYLFRKEGQNVTLSCEQNLNHDAMYWYRQDPGQGLRLIYYSQIVNDFQKGDIAEGYSVSREKKESFPLTVTSAQKNPTAFYLCASRNTGSGNTIYFGEGSWLTVV.

This clonotype was observed a handful of times. The rearrangement joins TRBV20-1 to TRBJ2-2; TRBD1 aligns across 9 bases. Germline values: CDR1 DFQATT, CDR2 SNEGSKA (reference sequence). J gave up 5 bases and V 2 bases, and 9 bases lay outside the gene matches. The CDR3 spans 16 residues. CDR3 nucleotides: TGCAGTGCTAGAAATCCGGGACAGGGAGGGACCGGGGAGCTGTTTTTT. This gives the protein CSARNPGQGGTGELFF.

This clonotype has only a few counts. This CDR3 reads CASSQGGISYNEQFF. CDR3 DNA: TGTGCCAGCTCACAGGGCGGGATCTCCTACAATGAGCAGTTCTTC. The chain carries TRBV18 and TRBJ2-1; perhaps TRBD2 as D (6 bases). The CDR3 is 15 residues long. Trimming cost V 4 bases and J 0 bases, with 10 bases left between them. Germline CDR1 and CDR2: KGHSH and LQKENI.

This clonotype was seen more than once but under ten times. This chain links TRBV20-1 with TRBJ2-4; possibly TRBD2 for D (7 bases). Trimming shortened V by 7 bases and J by 0 bases, and 16 bases separated the two germline ends. The CDR3 consists of 15 residues. From germline, CDR1 is DFQATT and CDR2 SNEGSKA (reference sequence). This chain's CDR3 is CSGRGRGLAKNIQYF. CDR3 sequence (DNA): TGCAGTGGAAGGGGGAGGGGGTTAGCCAAAAACATTCAGTACTTC.

The table lists this clonotype with a few counts. The genes are TRBV27 and TRBJ2-1; a possible D gene is TRBD1 (7 bases). The germline V gene has CDR1 MNHEY and CDR2 SMNVEV (reference sequence). V was cut by 7 bases and J by 6 bases, with 16 bases left in between. The CDR3 consists of 14 residues. The CDR3, as DNA: TGTGCCAGCACTAGCTCAGGGGGGTTCAATGAGCAGTTCTTC. Protein sequence: CASTSSGGFNEQFF.

Concerning this clonotype itself: A read error is possible here, since a much larger clone lies one base away. The chain couples TRBV11-2 to TRBJ2-1; D unclear. The V gene's germline CDR1 is SGHAT and CDR2 FQNNGV. This CDR3 comprises 15 residues. CDR3 protein: CASSPFGSSYNEQSF. The CDR3 DNA reads as TGTGCCAGCAGCCCCTTCGGAAGCTCCTACAATGAGCAGTCCTTC.

This clonotype was counted at least ten times. The chain carries TRBV7-9 and TRBJ2-3; 10 nucleotides line up with TRBD2. There are 14 residues in the CDR3. The germline CDR1 and CDR2 sequences are SEHNR and FQNEAQ (reference sequence). Trimming cost V 2 bases and J 9 bases; bases outside gene matches: 5. The CDR3 DNA reads as TGTGCCAGCAGCTTACTAGCGGGAGTAGAGACGCAGTATTTT. Translated: CASSLLAGVETQYF.

This sequence joins TRBV3-1 and TRBJ1-2, with D perhaps TRBD1 (6 bases). CDR3 length equals 15 residues. The germline CDR1 and CDR2 sequences are LGHDT and YNNKEL (reference sequence). The ends were cut back, 4 bases at V and 3 bases at J, with 15 bases in the middle. The CDR3 nucleotides read TGTGCCAGCAGCCGGCGAGGACAGCCAGACTATGGCTACACCTTC. Translation: CASSRRGQPDYGYTF.

The chain is built from TRBV5-1 and TRBJ2-3; the match to TRBD2 covers 10 bases. Germline loops: CDR1 SGHRS, CDR2 YFSETQ. V was clipped by 7 bases and J by 4 bases; unmatched bases: 9. This CDR3 contains 15 residues. This chain's CDR3 is CASGILAGESDTQYF. For the CDR3, the DNA is TGCGCCAGCGGCATCCTAGCGGGAGAATCAGATACGCAGTATTTT.

V usage is TRBV5-1 and J usage is TRBJ1-6; D is perhaps TRBD1 (6 bases). This CDR3 has 13 residues. Germline-derived CDR1 and CDR2 are SGHRS and YFSETQ. V was pared by 2 bases and J by 8 bases, with 8 bases between. CDR3 sequence: CASSFSGDSPLHF. CDR3 in DNA: TGCGCCAGCAGCTTTTCAGGGGATTCACCCCTCCACTTT.

The sample holds a few counts of this clonotype. This chain uses TRBV29-1 with TRBJ1-5; perhaps TRBD1 as D (6 bases). The germline V gene has CDR1 SQVTM and CDR2 ANQGSEA. CDR3 length: 13 amino acids. V was cut by 6 bases and J by 4 bases, with 13 bases left in between. The CDR3 nucleotides are TGCAGCGTACAATCACAGGGAAATCAGCCCCAGCATTTT. Translating it yields CSVQSQGNQPQHF.

This clonotype was seen only a few times. The chain uses TRBV7-9 and TRBJ1-1; D unresolved. The CDR3 totals 16 residues. V was trimmed by 5 bases and J by 5 bases, leaving 21 bases between them. The V gene's germline CDR1 is SEHNR and CDR2 FQNEAQ (reference sequence). CDR3 nucleotides: TGTGCCAGCAGCACGTTAGTAGAAAGTCCGCTGACTGAAGCTTTCTTT. It specifies CASSTLVESPLTEAFF.

The chain carries TRBV24-1 and TRBJ2-7; D uncertain. V lost 3 bases, J lost 3 bases, and 2 bases lay in between. Germline CDR1 reads KGHDR; CDR2 reads SFDVKD. The CDR3 totals 11 residues. DNA of the CDR3: TGTGCCACCAGTGATGGCTACGAGCAGTACTTC. Translating gives CATSDGYEQYF.

This clonotype was seen a handful of times. The J gene is TRBJ2-1, the V gene TRBV7-2; 8 bases fit TRBD1. Per germline, CDR1 SGHTA and CDR2 FQGNSA. This CDR3 has 14 amino acids. Germline trimming cut 5 bases from V and 7 bases from J; bases unmatched to any gene: 7. Here the CDR3 reads CASSRRTGLNEQFF. Written as DNA, the CDR3 is TGTGCCAGCAGCCGTCGGACAGGGTTGAATGAGCAGTTCTTC.

This clonotype has only a few counts. One end of the junction is discordant with germline, which a read error may explain. V usage is TRBV28 and J usage is TRBJ2-2; tentatively, D is TRBD1 (6 bases). CDR3 size: 13 residues. CDR1 and CDR2 from the germline V gene are MDHEN and SYDVKM. In DNA form, the CDR3 reads TGTGCCAGCACCAACAGGGACACCGGGGAGCCGTTTTTT. Translating it yields CASTNRDTGEPFF.

This clonotype was picked up a small number of times. V and J are TRBV11-2 and TRBJ2-5, with D unresolved. CDR1 SGHAT and CDR2 FQNNGV come from the germline V gene. This CDR3 is built from 13 residues. Trimming removed 5 bases from V and 5 bases from J, with 12 bases in between. The CDR3 DNA follows: TGTGCCAGCAGCAGCCGACCGGGTGAGACCCAGTACTTC. Translating gives CASSSRPGETQYF. Based on the CDR3 plus reference TRBV11-2 and TRBJ2-5, the full variable domain is EAGVAQSPRYKIIEKRQSVAFWCNPISGHATLYWYQQILGQGPKLLIQFQNNGVVDDSQLPKDRFSAERLKGVDSTLKIQPAKLEDSAVYLCASSSRPGETQYFGPGTRLLVL.

This clonotype was counted many times. V gene TRBV14 combines with J gene TRBJ2-1, with 7 bases matching TRBD1. This CDR3 contains 17 residues. The germline V gene encodes CDR1 SGHDN and CDR2 FVKESK. The ends lost 4 bases at V and 6 bases at J; junction bases unmatched: 15. DNA for the CDR3: TGTGCCAGCAGCCCTCTTAGTTGGGACAGAAATTTCAATGAGCAGTTCTTC. The encoded protein is CASSPLSWDRNFNEQFF. Drawing the rest from reference TRBV14 and TRBJ2-1, the complete variable domain is EAGVTQFPSHSVIEKGQTVTLRCDPISGHDNLYWYRRVMGKEIKFLLHFVKESKQDESGMPNNRFLAERTGGTYSTLKVQPAELEDSGVYFCASSPLSWDRNFNEQFFGPGTRLTVL.

This clonotype turned up a few times. This sequence joins TRBV10-3 and TRBJ2-5, with 12 positions matching TRBD2. The germline V gene encodes CDR1 ENHRY and CDR2 SYGVKD. The CDR3 is made up of 15 amino acids. Losses at the gene ends were 2 bases for V and 6 bases for J; bases not matched to a gene: 4. The DNA for the CDR3 is TGTGCCATCAGTGAGGTTCTAGCGGGAGGGCAGACCCAGTACTTC. It translates to CAISEVLAGGQTQYF.

This clonotype was detected a few times. The chain uses TRBV5-1 and TRBJ1-5; D remains ambiguous. Germline lookup yields CDR1 SGHRS and CDR2 YFSETQ. The CDR3 is 15 amino acids. Trimming took 3 bases from V and 6 from J, leaving 16 bases between them. The CDR3 bases are TGCGCCAGCAGCTCCGGACCCGAAAAGAGTCAGCCCCAGCATTTT. Translating gives CASSSGPEKSQPQHF.

V usage is TRBV4-3 and J usage is TRBJ1-4; no clear D gene. The CDR3 totals 15 residues. Germline V gives CDR1 LGHNA, CDR2 YSLEER. Trimming left V 4 bases short and J 1 base short, with 10 bases between. DNA for the CDR3: TGCGCCAGCAGCCGGATGGTCGGAACTAATGAAAAACTGTTTTTT. Translation gives CASSRMVGTNEKLFF.

The gene calls are TRBV7-8 and TRBJ1-5; D is ambiguous. This CDR3 region has 15 residues. Per the germline V gene, CDR1 is SGHVS and CDR2 is FQNEAQ. Deletions cut 3 bases from V and 5 bases from J, with 14 bases between. CDR3: CASSFWAQNDQPQHF. The CDR3 region has the DNA TGTGCCAGCAGCTTTTGGGCCCAAAACGATCAGCCCCAGCATTTT.

This clonotype has more than one count but fewer than ten. V is TRBV27 and J is TRBJ2-3; D is ambiguous. The V gene lost 2 bases and the J gene lost 4 bases, with 16 bases spanning the gap. From germline, CDR1 is MNHEY and CDR2 SMNVEV (reference sequence). This CDR3 comprises 16 residues. This CDR3 is CASSLLPGTVSDTQYF. CDR3 in DNA: TGTGCCAGCAGTTTACTCCCGGGTACGGTATCAGATACGCAGTATTTT.

This chain connects TRBV21-1 to TRBJ1-2. TRBV21-1 is a listed pseudogene. The CDR3 is 13 amino acids. The CDR3 DNA sequence: TGTGCCAGCAGCAAAAGGTCCAAATATGGCTACACCTTC. Its protein product is CASSKRSKYGYTF.

This clonotype has just a few counts. The V gene is TRBV7-9, the J gene TRBJ1-2; D is unclear. The germline V gene has CDR1 SEHNR and CDR2 FQNEAQ (reference sequence). The germline V and J ends were trimmed by 1 base and 4 bases, with 10 bases remaining between them. CDR3 length: 14 residues. The CDR3 reads CASSLDGPSYGYTF. The CDR3 DNA is TGTGCCAGCAGCTTAGACGGACCGAGCTATGGCTACACCTTC. Based on the CDR3 plus reference TRBV7-9 and TRBJ1-2, the full variable domain is DTGVSQNPRHKITKRGQNVTFRCDPISEHNRLYWYRQTLGQGPEFLTYFQNEAQLEKSRLLSDRFSAERPKGSFSTLEIQRTEQGDSAMYLCASSLDGPSYGYTFGSGTRLTVV.

The chain links TRBV30 to TRBJ2-7, with D possibly matching TRBD1 (6 bases). CDR1 is GTSNPN and CDR2 is SVGIG in the germline V gene (reference sequence). The germline V and J ends were trimmed by 2 bases and 3 bases, with 11 bases remaining between them. The CDR3 length is 13 residues. The CDR3: CAWSMGASYEQYF. CDR3 nucleotides: TGTGCCTGGAGTATGGGGGCAAGCTACGAGCAGTACTTC.

This clonotype has just a few counts. The V gene is TRBV18, the J gene TRBJ2-1; TRBD2 agrees at 13 bases. This CDR3 contains 17 residues. The V gene's germline CDR1 is KGHSH and CDR2 LQKENI. After removal of 2 bases from V and 9 bases from J, the junction contained 10 bases not matched to a gene. The CDR3 spells CASSPKPRTSGSVEQFF. The CDR3 nucleotides read TGTGCCAGCTCACCAAAGCCAAGGACTAGCGGGAGTGTTGAGCAGTTCTTC. Together with reference TRBV18 and TRBJ2-1, the CDR3 gives the full variable domain: NAGVMQNPRHLVRRRGQEARLRCSPMKGHSHVYWYRQLPEEGLKFMVYLQKENIIDESGMPKERFSAEFPKEGPSILRIQQVVRGDSAAYFCASSPKPRTSGSVEQFFGPGTRLTVL.

This clonotype was observed a handful of times. The chain is built from TRBV20-1 and TRBJ1-1; D is perhaps TRBD1 (5 bases). Germline V gives CDR1 DFQATT, CDR2 SNEGSKA (reference sequence). The CDR3 has 14 amino acids. The ends were cut back, 3 bases at V and 0 bases at J, with 11 bases in the middle. CDR3 region: CSASPGAMNTEAFF. Here the CDR3 DNA reads TGCAGTGCTAGCCCCGGGGCCATGAACACTGAAGCTTTCTTT.